This TCR beta chain was retrieved from a study of T cell repertoires in cytomegalovirus infection. Turning to the study itself: CMV infection and matching HLA type were both indicated by public TCR beta signatures. Findings and caveats of the study: Summed frequency of public TCR beta families distinguished CMV carriers with the relevant HLA. HLA-C-restricted CMV-specific TCR beta clonotypes were dominant in the ex vivo response.

Using its own MiXCR run on the reads, TCRdb lists one record per CDR3 protein. The sample carries 150,000 to 200,000 distinct CDR3 sequences, 28% recorded once. The V gene end was trimmed by 0 bases and the J gene end by 0 bases; junction bases not matched to a gene: 3. CDR3 length: 17 amino acids. Germline V gene lookup returns CDR1 SGHNT and CDR2 YYREEE (reference sequence). The table lists this clonotype with a few counts. Its antigen is not known. The sequence came from a human donor in good health (CMV status not recorded). Some clones in this sample may be carry-over from other donors' samples. The chain has TRBV5-4 and TRBJ2-7, with 13 bases identical to TRBD2. The sequenced sample consisted of PBMCs. The CDR3: CASSLERTSGGSYEQYF. As DNA, the CDR3 is TGTGCCAGCAGCTTGGAAAGGACTAGCGGGGGCTCCTACGAGCAGTACTTC.